This is a list of T cell receptor beta chains from one sample in a study of blood T cells in healthy people across ages. TCRdb independently ran MiXCR on the 5' RACE reads; one entry per CDR3 protein. The sample shows around 870,000 distinct CDR3 sequences, around 28% of them seen only once. Sequencing was performed on blood. These receptors came from an elderly woman in good health. CDR3s include the opening cysteine and the closing phenylalanine or tryptophan. Each record gives: V gene, D gene, clone size, J gene, CDR3 length, CDR3 DNA, CDR3 protein. D genes are given only for firm matches. Rows may omit the clone size; those that give it use once, few, many or a size class.

TRBV12-3/TRBV12-4,-,-,TRBJ2-7,11,TGTGCCAGCAGTCGGGACGGCGAGCAGTACTTC,CASSRDGEQYF
TRBV20-1,TRBD2,-,TRBJ2-1,15,TGCAGTGCTAACCCCCCCGGGACTATCAACAATGAGCAGTTCTTC,CSANPPGTINNEQFF
TRBV12-3/TRBV12-4,TRBD1,many,TRBJ2-5,15,TGTGCCAGCAGAAGACGGACAGGGGGCGTCGAGACCCAGTACTTC,CASRRRTGGVETQYF
TRBV7-2,-,many,TRBJ2-5,15,TGTGCCAGCAGCTTAGTCCTACAGGGACAAGAGACCCAGTACTTC,CASSLVLQGQETQYF
TRBV7-2,-,many,TRBJ2-1,14,TGTGCCAGCAGCCCACCAGGGACTAGACAGGGGCAGTTCTTC,CASSPPGTRQGQFF
TRBV21-1,-,many,TRBJ1-2,17,TGTGCCAGCAGCACTACCCTAGGGGAGCTAGCTAACTATGGCTACACCTTC,CASSTTLGELANYGYTF
TRBV5-5,-,-,TRBJ1-1,15,TGTGCCAGCAGCTTGCCCCCCGGGGGGAACACTGAAGCTTTCTTT,CASSLPPGGNTEAFF
TRBV25-1,-,-,TRBJ2-2,14,TGTGCCAGCAGTAAATTGGGTGACGCCGGGGAGCTGTTTTTT,CASSKLGDAGELFF
TRBV20-1,-,-,TRBJ2-2,17,TGCAGTGCTAGAAGAGTGGGGTCTAGGTGGAACACCGGGGAGCTGTTTTTT,CSARRVGSRWNTGELFF
TRBV24-1,-,few,TRBJ1-1,13,TGTGCCACTAACGACGGGGGCGCGGCTGAAGCTTTCTTT,CATNDGGAAEAFF